This TCR beta chain was observed in a study of OX40 agonist ivuxolimab in advanced cancers. Broader study findings: Certain nonresponding patients likewise had low normalized T-cell clonal expansion. Both blood CD4+ and CD8+ T cells showed clonal growth by week 6 at 0.1 to 3.0 mg/kg.

If patients had autoimmune disease history or systemic immunosuppression, they were excluded. On this clone: What it binds is unknown.

The germline gives CDR1 SEHNR, CDR2 FQNEAQ (reference sequence). Trimming cost V 1 base and J 4 bases, with 10 bases left between them. This CDR3 comprises 14 residues. Produced via immunoSEQ multiplex PCR; TCRdb's table is partial and in-frame only. The data contain about 58,000 clones, 80% to 90% of them singletons. The chain uses TRBV7-9 and TRBJ2-5, with D possibly TRBD1 on 5 matching bases. This TCR was recovered from an adult with an advanced solid tumor such as melanoma, head and neck, liver or kidney cancer. The sample here was CD4+ or CD8+ T cells sorted from blood, taken in a trial of the OX40 agonist ivuxolimab. The CDR3 DNA reads as TGTGCCAGCAGCTTAGGTCTGGGGCCAGAGACCCAGTACTTC. Translating gives CASSLGLGPETQYF.